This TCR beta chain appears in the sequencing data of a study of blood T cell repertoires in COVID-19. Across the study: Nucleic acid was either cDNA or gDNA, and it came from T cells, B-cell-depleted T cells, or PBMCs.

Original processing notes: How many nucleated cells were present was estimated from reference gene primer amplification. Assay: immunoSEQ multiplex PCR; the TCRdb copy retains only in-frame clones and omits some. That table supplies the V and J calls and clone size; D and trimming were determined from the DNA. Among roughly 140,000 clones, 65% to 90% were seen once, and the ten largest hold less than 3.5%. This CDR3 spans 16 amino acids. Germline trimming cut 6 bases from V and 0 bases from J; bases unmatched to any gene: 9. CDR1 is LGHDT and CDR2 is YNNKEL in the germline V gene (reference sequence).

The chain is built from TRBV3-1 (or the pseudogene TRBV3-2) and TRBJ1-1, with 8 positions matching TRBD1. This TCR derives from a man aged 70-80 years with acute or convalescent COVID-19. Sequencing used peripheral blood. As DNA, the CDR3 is TGTGCCAGCAGACCGGACAGGGCGGCCATGAACACTGAAGCTTTCTTT. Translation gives CASRPDRAAMNTEAFF.